This record concerns one T cell receptor beta chain sequence. Full-length variable regions came from constant-region reverse primers plus semi-nested Nested Universal Primer A PCR. TCRdb redid the calling of the 5' RACE reads with MiXCR, one entry per CDR3 protein. The sample has around 34,000 distinct CDR3 sequences, 25% to 30% seen once. The V end was cut by 0 bases, the J end by 7 bases, with 10 bases between. Per germline, CDR1 SQVTM and CDR2 ANQGSEA. The CDR3 totals 12 residues. Tregs were sorted as CD4+CD25+CD127-/low cells. Specimen: tumor-infiltrating Tregs sorted from the breast tumor. The chain has TRBV29-1 and TRBJ2-7; the D gene is possibly TRBD1 (5 bases). The origin of this receptor is a female donor with breast cancer. CDR3 sequence: CSVEDQSGEQYF. For the CDR3, the DNA is TGCAGCGTTGAAGATCAGTCAGGGGAGCAGTACTTC.